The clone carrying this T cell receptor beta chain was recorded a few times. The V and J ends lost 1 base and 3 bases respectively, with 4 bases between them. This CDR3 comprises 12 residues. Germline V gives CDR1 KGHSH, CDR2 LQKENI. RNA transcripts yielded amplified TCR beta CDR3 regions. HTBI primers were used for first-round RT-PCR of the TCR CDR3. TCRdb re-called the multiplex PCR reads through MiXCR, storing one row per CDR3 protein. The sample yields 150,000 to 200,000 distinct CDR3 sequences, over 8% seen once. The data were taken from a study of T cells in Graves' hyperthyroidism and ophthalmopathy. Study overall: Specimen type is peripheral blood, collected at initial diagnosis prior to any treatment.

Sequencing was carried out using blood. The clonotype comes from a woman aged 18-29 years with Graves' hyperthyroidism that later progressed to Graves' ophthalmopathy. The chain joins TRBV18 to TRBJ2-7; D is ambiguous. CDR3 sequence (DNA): TGTGCCAGCTCACCACGGGACTACGAGCAGTACTTC. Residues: CASSPRDYEQYF.